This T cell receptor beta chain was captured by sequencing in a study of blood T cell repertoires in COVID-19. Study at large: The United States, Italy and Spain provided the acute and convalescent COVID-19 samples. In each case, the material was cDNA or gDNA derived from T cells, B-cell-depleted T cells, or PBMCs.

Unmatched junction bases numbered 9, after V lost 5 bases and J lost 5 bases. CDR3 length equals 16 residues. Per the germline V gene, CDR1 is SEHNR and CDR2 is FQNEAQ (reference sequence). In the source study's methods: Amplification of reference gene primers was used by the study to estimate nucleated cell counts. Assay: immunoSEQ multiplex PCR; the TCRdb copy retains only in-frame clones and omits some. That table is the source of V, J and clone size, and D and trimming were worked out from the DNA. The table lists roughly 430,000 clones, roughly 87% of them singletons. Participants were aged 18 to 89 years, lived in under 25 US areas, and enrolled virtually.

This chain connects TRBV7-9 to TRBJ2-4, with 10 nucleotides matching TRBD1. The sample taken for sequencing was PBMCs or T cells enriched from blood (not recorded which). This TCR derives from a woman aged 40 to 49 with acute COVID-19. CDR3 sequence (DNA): TGTGCCAGCAGCCCGTGGACAGGGGGGGACCAAAACATTCAGTACTTC. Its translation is CASSPWTGGDQNIQYF.